This T cell receptor beta chain was profiled in a study of blood T cells in healthy people across ages. Researchers collected about 9.6 milliliters of peripheral blood from every single donor. PBMCs numbering at least 7 million were isolated per sample. This clonotype was seen once. The antigen is unknown. Study conclusions and caveats: The study regarded diversity estimates from one million T cells as underestimates.

The germline gives CDR1 DFQATT, CDR2 SNEGSKA (reference sequence). V shed 0 bases and J 8 bases; nucleotides not matched to a gene: 7. The CDR3 runs to 15 residues. It was with a sample-barcoded 5' primer and a J-beta primer mix that a second PCR of about 6 to 11 cycles was run. Each cDNA molecule, via a template-switch adaptor with 12 random nucleotides, was tagged. From the 5' RACE reads, TCRdb called clonotypes with MiXCR, one entry per CDR3 protein. The sample has 850,000 or so distinct CDR3 sequences, roughly 26% seen once. The chain links TRBV20-1 to TRBJ2-1; 10 nucleotides agree with TRBD1. This clonotype was sampled from a woman older than 75 in good health. The sequenced sample was blood. The CDR3 here is CSAREGTGVWDEQFF. CDR3 sequence (DNA): TGCAGTGCTAGAGAAGGGACAGGGGTTTGGGATGAGCAGTTCTTC.